The clone carrying this T cell receptor beta chain was detected only once. Its antigen is not known. The sample comes from a study of cytomegalovirus exposure and HLA in healthy donors. General study findings and limits: Segments of the TCR beta V type were, in most cases, productive about 90% or about 30% of the time in an earlier analysis. What TCR beta sequences reportedly achieved was accurate prediction of HLA-A and HLA-B alleles in most subjects. Later analysis revealed greater clonal expansion in HLA-associated TCR beta chains than in equally common others.

Trimming pared 2 bases from V and 1 base from J, leaving 9 bases between. CDR3 size: 14 residues. In germline, CDR1 is SGHRS, CDR2 YFSETQ. The primer mix had 60 Vbeta and 13 Jbeta primers. Libraries were prepared by immunoSEQ multiplex PCR; TCRdb keeps only in-frame clonotypes and omits some of them. This sample has roughly 120,000 clones, with over 65% found just once. V and J are TRBV5-1 and TRBJ1-1; D is possibly TRBD1 (5 bases). Sequenced input: PBMCs. The sequence was collected from a woman aged 25 to 39 in good health and CMV-seronegative. CDR3 amino acids: CASSFTGGNTEAFF. CDR3 nucleotides: TGCGCCAGCAGCTTTACGGGGGGGAACACTGAAGCTTTCTTT. Combining the CDR3 with reference TRBV5-1 and TRBJ1-1 gives the whole variable domain KAGVTQTPRYLIKTRGQQVTLSCSPISGHRSVSWYQQTPGQGLQFLFEYFSETQRNKGNFPGRFSGRQFSNSRSEMNVSTLELGDSALYLCASSFTGGNTEAFFGQGTRLTVV.